The rows below give T cell receptor beta chains drawn from one sample of a study of CD8 T cells in Susac syndrome. TCRdb independently ran MiXCR on the immunoSEQ multiplex PCR reads; one entry per CDR3 protein. The sample has approximately 110,000 distinct CDR3 sequences; over 90% are singletons. What was sequenced was CD8+ T cells from PBMCs. The source is a human donor with multiple sclerosis. The CDR3 runs from the conserved cysteine through the conserved F or W. D genes are given only for firm matches.

>.|TRBV7-9|TRBJ2-1
CASSLRPGHPTIHNEQFF
TGTGCCAGCAGCTTAAGACCGGGACACCCCACCATCCACAATGAGCAGTTCTTC
>TRBD2|TRBV27|TRBJ2-5
CASSSMGLAVQETQYF
TGTGCCAGCAGTTCGATGGGACTAGCGGTCCAAGAGACCCAGTACTTC
>.|TRBV7-2|TRBJ2-3
CASSFGQLEVTDTQYF
TGTGCCAGCAGCTTCGGACAGTTGGAGGTGACAGATACGCAGTATTTT
>TRBD2|TRBV28|TRBJ2-3
CASSALAGSWDTQYF
TGTGCCAGCAGTGCTCTAGCGGGGTCATGGGATACGCAGTATTTT
>TRBD1|TRBV29-1|TRBJ1-4
CSVATGLSISNEKLFF
TGCAGCGTAGCGACAGGGCTATCTATTTCTAATGAAAAACTGTTTTTT
>TRBD2|TRBV12-5|TRBJ2-1
CASGPETSYEQFF
TGTGCTAGTGGTCCGGAGACTAGCTATGAGCAGTTCTTC
>.|TRBV9|TRBJ1-3
CASSVGSGNTIYF
TGTGCCAGCAGCGTAGGCTCTGGAAACACCATATATTTT
>TRBD1|TRBV6-5|TRBJ2-6
CASSYSERTGYSGANVLTF
TGTGCCAGCAGTTACTCCGAGCGGACAGGGTACTCTGGGGCCAACGTCCTGACTTTC
>TRBD2|TRBV4-1|TRBJ2-5
CASSLGLAGGPSDF
TGCGCCAGCAGCCTCGGACTAGCGGGGGGTCCCTCGGACTTC
>.|TRBV15|TRBJ2-1
CATSRDRPGSEQFF
TGTGCCACCAGCAGAGATCGTCCCGGCAGTGAGCAGTTCTTC